These T cell receptor beta chains were read from a single sample in a study of blood T cell repertoires in COVID-19. The method was immunoSEQ multiplex PCR; TCRdb's version includes in-frame clones alone and lacks a portion of them. The sample lists nearly 200,000 clones, roughly 81% occurring once. Sequenced input: peripheral blood. These receptors all stem from a woman in her seventies with active or convalescent COVID-19. Each CDR3 is given with its conserved first and last residue. The order of the fields is CDR3 protein, J gene, V gene.

CASSPPGGGSGANVLTF,TRBJ2-6,TRBV18
CASSNLGQSNSPLHF,TRBJ1-6,TRBV6-5
CASSYVGQGDYGYTF,TRBJ1-2,TRBV6-5
CASSLVRQNTGELFF,TRBJ2-2,TRBV7-2
CASSLDYQRGSYEQYF,TRBJ2-7,TRBV7-2
CASRLDGYYGYTF,TRBJ1-2,TRBV6-5
CASSYSGHFNYGYTF,TRBJ1-2,TRBV6-6
CASSTLDRGSGNTIYF,TRBJ1-3,TRBV19
CASSEVRNTEAFF,TRBJ1-1,TRBV6-1
CASITGMQLNEKLFF,TRBJ1-4,TRBV23-1
CASSPRDGHTEAFF,TRBJ1-1,TRBV11-2
CASSQVQGNTEAFF,TRBJ1-1,TRBV3-1/TRBV3-2
CASSQGHYGYTF,TRBJ1-2,TRBV3-1/TRBV3-2
CASSLFGSFGAKNIQYF,TRBJ2-4,TRBV5-5
CASSLEGYEQYF,TRBJ2-7,TRBV5-1
CASSASGTGNYEQYF,TRBJ2-7,TRBV6-6
CASSIPGESYGYTF,TRBJ1-2,TRBV9